This is a list of T cell receptor beta chains from one sample in a study of T cells in localized non-small cell lung cancer. This table comes from immunoSEQ multiplex PCR, and its TCRdb copy is limited to in-frame clones, with some not included. The sample lists roughly 30,000 clones, 88% occurring once. The material sequenced was peripheral blood, taken before any cancer treatment. The source of these receptors is a woman between 35 and 75 years old with stage I lung adenocarcinoma. Both conserved end residues are part of each CDR3. The order of the fields is D gene, J gene, V gene, clone size, CDR3 protein, CDR3 DNA. D genes are given only for firm matches. The size of a clone is reported for some rows only, either as once, few or many, or as a class for expanded clones.

>TRBD1|TRBJ2-1|TRBV7-3|.
CASSSGTGRNNEQFF
TGTGCCAGCAGCTCGGGGACAGGGCGGAACAATGAGCAGTTCTTC
>.|TRBJ2-5|TRBV5-1|once
CASSLEQFGETQYF
TGCGCCAGCAGCTTGGAACAATTTGGAGAGACCCAGTACTTC
>TRBD1|TRBJ1-1|TRBV5-1|.
CASSSGQFSEAFF
TGCGCCAGCAGCTCGGGACAGTTTTCTGAAGCTTTCTTT
>.|TRBJ2-1|TRBV5-1|.
CASSLDPTGVEQFF
TGCGCCAGCAGCTTGGACCCCACTGGGGTTGAGCAGTTCTTC
>.|TRBJ1-3|TRBV12-5|once
CASEKSSGNTIYF
TGTGCTAGTGAAAAGAGCTCTGGAAACACCATATATTTT
>TRBD1|TRBJ1-2|TRBV9|once
CASSGLGQGGDYGYTF
TGTGCCAGCAGCGGCTTAGGACAGGGCGGGGACTATGGCTACACCTTC
>.|TRBJ1-1|TRBV6-4|.
CASSESVGTEAFF
TGTGCCAGCAGTGAGTCGGTCGGCACTGAAGCTTTCTTT
>TRBD1|TRBJ1-3|TRBV7-2|.
CASSLGPGQGSSGNTIYF
TGTGCCAGCAGCTTAGGCCCAGGACAGGGGAGCTCTGGAAACACCATATATTTT
>.|TRBJ2-5|TRBV7-2|.
CASSYQSGTVETQYF
TGTGCCAGCAGCTATCAGTCCGGGACGGTAGAGACCCAGTACTTC
>.|TRBJ1-4|TRBV7-2|.
CASSPALATRGGNEKLFF
TGTGCCAGCAGCCCTGCTCTCGCTACCCGGGGCGGTAATGAAAAACTGTTTTTT
>TRBD1|TRBJ2-5|TRBV29-1|.
CSVDRGGQETQYF
TGCAGCGTGGACAGGGGAGGCCAAGAGACCCAGTACTTC
>TRBD2|TRBJ2-3|TRBV2|.
CASSDSSGSTDTQYF
TGTGCCAGCAGTGATTCTAGCGGATCCACAGATACGCAGTATTTT
>.|TRBJ2-5|TRBV7-6|.
CASSLGGSVAETQYF
TGTGCCAGCAGCTTAGGTGGGAGCGTAGCGGAGACCCAGTACTTC
>TRBD2|TRBJ2-7|TRBV4-3|.
CASSQERLAPYEQYF
TGCGCCAGCAGCCAAGAAAGACTAGCCCCCTACGAGCAGTACTTC
>.|TRBJ1-1|TRBV19|.
CASSYSLSNTEAFF
TGTGCCAGTAGCTATAGCCTCTCGAACACTGAAGCTTTCTTT
>TRBD2|TRBJ2-5|TRBV11-3|.
CASSVGTSGGVGETQYF
TGTGCCAGCAGCGTCGGGACTAGCGGGGGGGTAGGAGAGACCCAGTACTTC
>TRBD1|TRBJ1-1|TRBV10-3|.
CAISDGTGKWGTEAFF
TGTGCCATCAGTGATGGGACAGGGAAATGGGGCACTGAAGCTTTCTTT
>TRBD1|TRBJ1-2|TRBV27|.
CASSSLGQGASYTF
TGTGCCAGCAGTTCCCTCGGACAGGGGGCAAGCTACACCTTC
>.|TRBJ2-2|TRBV18|.
CASSRPGLNTGELFF
TGTGCCAGCTCACGGCCGGGGTTAAACACCGGGGAGCTGTTTTTT
>.|TRBJ2-1|TRBV20-1|.
CSARDGEQFF
TGCAGTGCTAGAGATGGGGAGCAGTTCTTC
>.|TRBJ1-2|TRBV2|.
CASSRGHPANYGYTF
TGTGCCAGCAGCAGGGGTCATCCCGCTAACTATGGCTACACCTTC
>.|TRBJ2-5|TRBV7-9|.
CASSLALETRYF
TGTGCCAGCAGCTTAGCGCTAGAGACAAGATACTTC
>.|TRBJ1-3|TRBV5-5|.
CASSGHDGSGNTIYF
TGTGCCAGCAGCGGGCATGACGGCTCTGGAAACACCATATATTTT
>.|TRBJ2-7|TRBV7-9|.
CASTRGPYEQYF
TGTGCCAGCACCCGGGGACCCTACGAGCAGTACTTC
>.|TRBJ1-5|TRBV7-2|.
CASSQWTGQPQHF
TGTGCCAGCAGCCAGTGGACCGGTCAGCCCCAGCATTTT
>TRBD2|TRBJ2-3|TRBV7-2|.
CASSLRRGGDTQYF
TGTGCCAGCAGCTTACGGCGGGGGGGAGATACGCAGTATTTT
>TRBD2|TRBJ2-5|TRBV6-6|.
CASIPERGGKQTQYF
TGTGCCAGCATCCCGGAGCGGGGGGGCAAGCAGACCCAGTACTTC
>.|TRBJ1-1|TRBV18|.
CASSPGLLNTEAFF
TGTGCCAGCTCTCCGGGACTCCTGAACACTGAAGCTTTCTTT
>.|TRBJ2-5|TRBV6-6|.
CASSNRDGDPKYF
TGTGCCAGCAGTAACCGGGACGGCGACCCCAAGTACTTC
>.|TRBJ2-5|TRBV5-4|once
CASSPTTEETQYF
TGTGCCAGCAGTCCAACGACGGAAGAGACCCAGTACTTC
>TRBD1|TRBJ2-5|TRBV7-9|.
CASSPGDRGISETQYF
TGTGCCAGCAGCCCCGGGGACAGGGGCATATCCGAGACCCAGTACTTC
>TRBD2|TRBJ2-3|TRBV5-1|.
CASSSSGGADTQYF
TGCGCCAGCAGCTCTAGCGGGGGGGCAGATACGCAGTATTTT
>.|TRBJ2-3|TRBV4-3|.
CASSQGEGGTDTQYF
TGCGCCAGCAGCCAAGGGGAGGGGGGCACAGATACGCAGTATTTT
>TRBD2|TRBJ2-3|TRBV11-2|.
CASRKLRGDTDTQYF
TGTGCCAGCCGAAAGCTCCGGGGGGACACAGATACGCAGTATTTT
>TRBD1|TRBJ1-6|TRBV19|few
CASSPSTGMNSPLHF
TGTGCCAGTAGTCCTTCGACAGGGATGAATTCACCCCTCCACTTT
>TRBD1|TRBJ2-7|TRBV19|.
CASSIPGQGFGEQYF
TGTGCCAGTAGTATCCCTGGACAGGGCTTCGGCGAGCAGTACTTC
>TRBD2|TRBJ2-1|TRBV15|.
CATSVGLAGGPSYNEQFF
TGTGCCACCAGCGTAGGACTAGCGGGGGGGCCCTCCTACAATGAGCAGTTCTTC
>.|TRBJ2-3|TRBV7-2|.
CASSFQGTSTDTQYF
TGTGCCAGCAGCTTCCAGGGTACTAGCACAGATACGCAGTATTTT
>.|TRBJ1-1|TRBV29-1|.
CSASPDRSGPEAFF
TGCAGCGCCAGCCCGGACCGATCGGGCCCTGAAGCTTTCTTT
>TRBD2|TRBJ2-1|TRBV19|once
CASSIQRGVHYEQFF
TGTGCCAGTAGTATTCAGCGGGGGGTACACTATGAGCAGTTCTTC
>.|TRBJ1-1|TRBV7-9|.
CASSLPGHRAFF
TGTGCCAGCAGCTTACCGGGACACCGAGCTTTCTTT
>TRBD1|TRBJ2-7|TRBV30|.
CAWSLQGTGNYEQYF
TGTGCCTGGAGTCTTCAAGGGACAGGGAACTACGAGCAGTACTTC
>.|TRBJ2-1|TRBV7-9|.
CASSLGEQGPYNEQFF
TGTGCCAGCAGCTTAGGGGAACAGGGCCCCTACAATGAGCAGTTCTTC
>.|TRBJ1-2|TRBV7-3|.
CASSPQGPARISGYTF
TGTGCCAGCAGCCCACAAGGACCAGCTAGGATATCTGGCTACACCTTC
>.|TRBJ1-2|TRBV10-3|.
CAIGRPEEYGYTF
TGTGCCATCGGTAGACCCGAGGAATATGGCTACACCTTC
>TRBD1|TRBJ1-1|TRBV28|.
CASRQTGGHPEAFF
TGTGCCAGCAGGCAGACAGGGGGCCACCCTGAAGCTTTCTTT
>.|TRBJ2-5|TRBV12-5|.
CASAPWVGRGLQGTQYF
TGTGCTAGTGCCCCCTGGGTAGGGAGGGGGCTCCAAGGGACCCAGTACTTC
>TRBD2|TRBJ2-5|TRBV15|.
CATSQGLGREETQYF
TGTGCCACCAGCCAGGGACTAGGTAGGGAAGAGACCCAGTACTTC
>.|TRBJ1-4|TRBV4-2|.
CASSQVGTDSEKLFF
TGTGCCAGCAGCCAAGTAGGGACCGACAGTGAAAAACTGTTTTTT